This T cell receptor (beta chain) was captured in a study of blood T cell repertoires in COVID-19. Study as a whole: Sites across the United States, Italy and Spain contributed samples from acute and convalescent COVID-19.

Original data processing: The assay estimated nucleated cells by amplifying reference gene primers. The table came from immunoSEQ multiplex PCR; TCRdb's copy has only in-frame clones and leaves some out. The DNA gave D and trimming, while V, J and clone size come from that table. The sample lists some 210,000 clones; 87% were seen once. Assignment of participants to cohorts was predicated upon participant-reported clinical history. The CDR3 length is 13 residues. Germline values: CDR1 LNHDA, CDR2 SQIVND (reference sequence). V was pared by 6 bases and J by 4 bases, with 3 bases of the junction left unmatched.

The J gene is TRBJ1-1, the V gene TRBV19; 9 nucleotides line up with TRBD1. The clonotype was recovered from a man younger than 35 with acute COVID-19. Sequencing was done on a sample of PBMCs or T cells enriched from blood (not recorded which). CDR3 DNA sequence: TGTGCCAGTAGCGGACAGGGGAGCACTGAAGCTTTCTTT. As protein: CASSGQGSTEAFF.